Detailed here is one T cell receptor beta chain. The entry originates in a study of cytomegalovirus exposure and HLA in healthy donors. It was the approximately 120-subject validation cohort, separate from the approximately 700-subject first cohort, to which the donors belonged. The table came from immunoSEQ multiplex PCR; TCRdb's copy has only in-frame clones and leaves some out. The sample carries approximately 280,000 clones, about 86% recorded once. CDR1 is MNHNY and CDR2 is SVGAGI in the germline V gene (reference sequence). The CDR3 is 13 residues long. With 7 bases removed from V and 4 bases from J, the gap between germline ends came to 11 bases.

What was sequenced was PBMCs. V usage is TRBV6-6 and J usage is TRBJ1-5, with a tentative D call TRBD1 (5 bases). This sequence was found in a woman younger than 35 in good health and CMV-seronegative. The CDR3 reads CASTRQLNQPQHF. The CDR3 nucleotides are TGTGCCAGCACTAGACAGTTAAATCAGCCCCAGCATTTT.